This T cell receptor (beta chain) derives from a study of Ad26.COV2.S vaccination and SARS-CoV-2 variants. Study-level information: Administration of Ad26.COV2.S was intramuscular, either once or twice 56 days apart.

Sequencing was performed with immunoSEQ multiplex PCR; in TCRdb, only in-frame clones are kept and a portion is missing. The table shows 300,000 to 400,000 clones, with around nine tenths occurring only once. Comments on this clone: Its specificity is unknown.

General observations from the study: Relative to placebo recipients, vaccine recipients exhibited elevated spike-specific TCR breadth.

Treatment denoted: roughly 18 received Ad26.COV2.S at low or high dose, single or two shots; 5 received placebo; per-sample allocation not given. Samples analyzed were those drawn on day 63 after the first vaccine or placebo injection. Aged 18-55 years, donor was enrolled in Boston in the early 2020s. An Ad26 vector was used to express Wuhan-strain SARS-CoV-2 spike as the vaccine. The V and J ends lost 4 bases and 2 bases respectively, with 8 bases between them. Germline V gene data show CDR1 as ENHRY and CDR2 as SYGVKD. The CDR3 is 13 residues long. This receptor was identified in a person between 18 and 65 years old who received the Ad26.COV2.S COVID-19 vaccine or a placebo. This sequence joins TRBV10-3 and TRBJ1-1; D is uncertain. The material sequenced was peripheral blood, taken in a trial of Ad26.COV2.S vaccine versus placebo. The CDR3 protein is CAISGTHNTEAFF. CDR3 nucleotides: TGTGCCATCAGTGGGACGCACAACACTGAAGCTTTCTTT.